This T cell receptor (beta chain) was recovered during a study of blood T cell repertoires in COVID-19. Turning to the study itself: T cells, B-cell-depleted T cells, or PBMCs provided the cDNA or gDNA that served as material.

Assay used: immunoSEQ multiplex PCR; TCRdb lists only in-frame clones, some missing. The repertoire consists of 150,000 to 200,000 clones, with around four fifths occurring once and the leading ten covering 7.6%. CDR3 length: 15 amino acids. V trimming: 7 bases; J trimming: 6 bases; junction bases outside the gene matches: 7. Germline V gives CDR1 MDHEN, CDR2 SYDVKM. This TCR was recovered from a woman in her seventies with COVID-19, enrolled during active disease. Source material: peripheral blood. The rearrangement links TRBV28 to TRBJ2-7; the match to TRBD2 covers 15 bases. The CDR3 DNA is TGTGCCAGCAATGGACTAGCGGGAGGGCGGGGCGAGCAGTACTTC. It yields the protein CASNGLAGGRGEQYF.